The present T cell receptor beta chain was sequenced within a study of molecular identifiers for immune sequencing clone quantification (dated by TCRdb to 2017 to 2018). Regarding the study in general: For a replicate experiment, RNA from around 20,000 or 100,000 naive CD8 T cells was divided into five aliquots, of which four were sequenced. CD8 T cells were used in a methods study to benchmark molecular-identifier clustering-based TCR repertoire sequencing (MIDCIRS) and TCR RNA copy counting.

This clonotype was seen repeatedly, ten times or more. The antigen it binds to is not known. No much larger clone is present one base from it, and per-base qualities are unavailable. CDR1 and CDR2, per the germline V gene, are SQVTM and ANQGSEA. From the cysteine up to the phenylalanine, the CDR3 has a length of 13 residues. Just CDR3 DNA is preserved here, 39 bases in frame from base 1. The V end gives up 4 bases and the J end 7 bases, leaving 8 bases in the junction not matched to a gene. The library came from PCR. For sequencing, an Illumina HiSeq 4000 was employed. Bulk TCR libraries were generated as previously described, with the TCR primers listed in Table S5 used. Total RNA was purified with the Qiagen AllPrep DNA/RNA kit. Before analysis, reads from multiple sequencing runs of the same library were pooled. The authors' analysis ran thus. Reads were retained only if the reads had an exact TCR constant sequence, and the retained reads were trimmed to 150 nt and grouped according to their 12-nt molecular barcodes. Reads in each barcode group were sub-clustered using a 15% Levenshtein threshold, and a quality-weighted consensus sequence was built for each RNA molecule. Non-functional sequences were discarded, and so were lower-count sequences lying one edit away from another sequence. Based on a fit of two negative binomial distributions, barcode sub-clusters having less than 20% of the maximum read count were discarded. TCRdb handled the public reads itself, with Q25 trimming in fastp and clone calling in MiXCR, and kept productive beta chains. All rows with the same CDR3 protein become a single entry with the most common DNA and genes. These V and J calls rely on TCRdb rather than the paper's analysis. Present in this sample are 490,000 or so distinct CDR3 sequences, 20% to 25% of which were seen just once. The ten most abundant clones make up around 0.84% of the sample.

Overall study outcomes, separate from this receptor: Spiked-in Jurkat TCR RNA equivalent to a single cell was reported to be detectable even among 850,000 to 1,000,000 naive CD8 T cells. Without barcode sub-clustering, chimeric consensus sequences inflated TCR diversity; chimeras reached as high as 47%. In CMV-specific effector cells, clones with more than 20 RNA copies contained over 98% of molecules, whereas in naive cells such clones contained under 1% of molecules. Naive libraries contained spiked-in Jurkat TCR RNA (approximately ten copies' worth), which is not part of the donor repertoire. Modeling estimated 3 to 3.5 recovered TCR RNA copies per cell, compared with about 9.8 by digital PCR, which implies 30% to 35% capture efficiency. Highly expanded clone sizes could be underestimated because identical TCR molecules may share a barcode.

Libraries of naive CD8 T cells were built from anywhere between about 19,000 and 1,100,000 sorted cells, with 10%, 30% or 50% of the purified RNA used. Naive CD8 T cells, defined as CD8+CD4-CCR7+CD45RA+, were FACS-sorted into RLT Plus buffer on a BD FACSAria II. Detection sensitivity was tested by spiking Jurkat RNA equal to approximately 9 TCR copies' worth into samples containing roughly 19,000-1,100,000 naive CD8 T cells. CD8 T cells were enriched with RosetteSep CD8+ T Cell Enrichment Cocktail and Ficoll-Paque, followed by ACK red cell lysis. Sequenced input: naive CD8+ T cells from blood, with Jurkat cell RNA spiked in. The cell subset or site label for this specimen denotes: FACS-sorted CD8+CD4-CCR7+CD45RA+ naive T cells. The rearranged chain carries TRBV29-1 and TRBJ1-2; 8 middle bases align to TRBD1. The clonotype comes from a human donor in good health. Some libraries in this study had Jurkat cell RNA spiked in. Here the CDR3 is given as CSVVYRTGFGYTF. The sequence in DNA is TGCAGCGTTGTATATCGGACAGGGTTTGGCTACACCTTC.